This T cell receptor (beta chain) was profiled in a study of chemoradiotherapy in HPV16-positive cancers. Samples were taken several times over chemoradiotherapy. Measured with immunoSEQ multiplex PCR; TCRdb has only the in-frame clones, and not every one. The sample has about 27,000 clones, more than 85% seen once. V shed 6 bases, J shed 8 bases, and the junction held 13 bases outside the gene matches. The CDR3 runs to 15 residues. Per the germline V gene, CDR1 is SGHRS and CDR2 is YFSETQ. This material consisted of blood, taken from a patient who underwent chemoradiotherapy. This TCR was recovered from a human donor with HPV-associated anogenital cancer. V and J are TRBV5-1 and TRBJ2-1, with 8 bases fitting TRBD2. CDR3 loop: CASTPGGRTFDEQFF. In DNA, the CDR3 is TGCGCCAGCACGCCGGGGGGGAGGACATTCGATGAGCAGTTCTTC.